One sample yielded the 6 T cell receptor beta chains listed below, sequenced in a study of Tregs in tolerant kidney transplant recipients. TCRdb keeps only in-frame clones here, not all; method: immunoSEQ multiplex PCR. The sample consists of about 73,000 clones, less than 98% of them appearing once. This sample comprised CD4+ T cells from blood, obtained before the transplant. These receptors originate from a human donor who received a combined kidney and bone marrow transplant.

The chain uses TRBV19 and TRBJ2-7, with D perhaps matching TRBD1 (6 bases). The CDR3 totals 13 residues. Per the germline V gene, CDR1 is LNHDA and CDR2 is SQIVND (reference sequence). The V gene lost 6 bases and the J gene lost 5 bases, with 14 bases spanning the gap. The CDR3: CASSVGTGHEQYF. The DNA for the CDR3 is TGTGCCAGTAGCGTTGGAACAGGGCACGAGCAGTACTTC.

The chain uses TRBV9 and TRBJ2-1, with D perhaps TRBD2 (5 bases). CDR1 is SGDLS and CDR2 is YYNGEE in the germline V gene. V was cut by 6 bases and J by 5 bases, with 15 bases left in between. The CDR3 runs 14 residues. CDR3 sequence reads: CASKRELGNNEQFF. In DNA, the CDR3 is TGTGCCAGCAAAAGGGAACTAGGGAACAATGAGCAGTTCTTC. Complete variable domain (other parts from reference TRBV9 and TRBJ2-1): DSGVTQTPKHLITATGQRVTLRCSPRSGDLSVYWYQQSLDQGLQFLIQYYNGEERAKGNILERFSAQQFPDLHSELNLSSLELGDSALYFCASKRELGNNEQFFGPGTRLTVL.

V and J are TRBV7-2 and TRBJ1-2, with 7 bases identical to TRBD1. V shed 3 bases and J 5 bases; nucleotides not matched to a gene: 9. CDR1 and CDR2 (germline): SGHTA, FQGNSA. The CDR3 covers 15 residues. The CDR3 DNA sequence: TGTGCCAGCAGCTTCTTAGACAGGGAGGAGTATGGCTACACCTTC. Encoded protein: CASSFLDREEYGYTF.

The chain employs TRBV5-4 and TRBJ1-2; 12 nucleotides align to TRBD1. The CDR3 loop spans 16 amino acids. The trim removed 5 bases at V and 8 bases at J, leaving 13 bases unmatched. CDR1 is SGHNT, CDR2 YYREEE, per germline (reference sequence). The CDR3 region is CASSFRDRGRAEGYTF. For the CDR3, the DNA is TGTGCCAGCAGTTTTCGGGACAGGGGGCGGGCGGAGGGCTACACCTTC.

This clone was seen once. The rearrangement links TRBV21-1 to TRBJ1-1; whether TRBD1, the table's D call, matches the DNA was not checked. TRBV21-1 is termed a pseudogene. The length of the CDR3 is 13 residues. DNA of the CDR3: TGTGCCAGCAGCATCATGAGGGGGTTTGAAGCTTTCTTT. Residues: CASSIMRGFEAFF.

Worth noting for this clone: The junction departs from the called germline gene at one end, perhaps through a read error. The chain joins TRBV9 to TRBJ2-7, with unresolved D. The CDR3 loop spans 13 amino acids. CDR1 is SGDLS, CDR2 YYNGEE, per germline. The CDR3 coding sequence is TGTGCCAGCAACGTATTTCGTCAGTACGAGCAGTACTTC. Its translation: CASNVFRQYEQYF.